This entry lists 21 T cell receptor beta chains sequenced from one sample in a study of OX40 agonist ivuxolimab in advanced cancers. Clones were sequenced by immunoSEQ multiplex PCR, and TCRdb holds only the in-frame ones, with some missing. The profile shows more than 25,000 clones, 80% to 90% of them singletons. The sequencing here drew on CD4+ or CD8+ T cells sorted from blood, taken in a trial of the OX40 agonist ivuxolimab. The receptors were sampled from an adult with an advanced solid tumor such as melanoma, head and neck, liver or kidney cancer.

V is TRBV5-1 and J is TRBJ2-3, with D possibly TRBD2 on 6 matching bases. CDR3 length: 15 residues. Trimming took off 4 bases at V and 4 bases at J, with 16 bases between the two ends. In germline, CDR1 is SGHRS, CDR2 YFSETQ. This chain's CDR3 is CASSAELASADTQYF. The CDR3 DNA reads TGCGCCAGCAGCGCAGAACTAGCTTCCGCAGATACGCAGTATTTT.

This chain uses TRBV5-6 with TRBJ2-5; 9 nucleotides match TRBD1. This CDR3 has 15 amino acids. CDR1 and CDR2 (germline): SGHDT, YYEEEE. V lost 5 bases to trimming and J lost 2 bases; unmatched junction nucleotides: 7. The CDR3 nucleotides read TGTGCCAGCAGACTAGACAGGGGGAGGCAAGAGACCCAGTACTTC. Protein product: CASRLDRGRQETQYF. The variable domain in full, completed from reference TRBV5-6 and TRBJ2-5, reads DAGVTQSPTHLIKTRGQQVTLRCSPKSGHDTVSWYQQALGQGPQFIFQYYEEEERQRGNFPDRFSGHQFPNYSSELNVNALLLGDSALYLCASRLDRGRQETQYFGPGTRLLVL.

The CDR3, as DNA: TGTGCCAGCAGTTTAACCCTCGGACGGCCGGGGGGGGGCTACACCTTC. This sequence encodes CASSLTLGRPGGGYTF. V is TRBV28 and J is TRBJ1-2; D possibly corresponds to TRBD1 (5 bases). Trimming cost V 2 bases and J 8 bases, with 21 bases left between them. Germline V gene data show CDR1 as MDHEN and CDR2 as SYDVKM. The CDR3 is made up of 16 amino acids.

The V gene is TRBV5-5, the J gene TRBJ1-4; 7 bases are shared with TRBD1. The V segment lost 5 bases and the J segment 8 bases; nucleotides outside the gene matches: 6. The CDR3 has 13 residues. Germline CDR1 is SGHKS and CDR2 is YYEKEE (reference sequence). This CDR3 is CASRQGTKEKLFF. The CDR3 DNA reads TGTGCCAGCAGACAGGGGACCAAAGAAAAACTGTTTTTT.

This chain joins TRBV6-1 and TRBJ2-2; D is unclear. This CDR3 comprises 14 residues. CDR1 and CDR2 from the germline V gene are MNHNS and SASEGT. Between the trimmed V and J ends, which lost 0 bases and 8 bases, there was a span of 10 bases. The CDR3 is CASSEALGLGELFF. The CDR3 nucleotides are TGTGCCAGCAGTGAAGCGTTAGGGCTGGGGGAGCTGTTTTTT.

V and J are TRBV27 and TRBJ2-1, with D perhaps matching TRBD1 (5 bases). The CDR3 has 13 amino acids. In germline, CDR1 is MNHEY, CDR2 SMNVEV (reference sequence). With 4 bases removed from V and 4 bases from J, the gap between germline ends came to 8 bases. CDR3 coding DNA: TGTGCCAGCAGTTCGACAGTATACAATGAGCAGTTCTTC. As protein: CASSSTVYNEQFF.

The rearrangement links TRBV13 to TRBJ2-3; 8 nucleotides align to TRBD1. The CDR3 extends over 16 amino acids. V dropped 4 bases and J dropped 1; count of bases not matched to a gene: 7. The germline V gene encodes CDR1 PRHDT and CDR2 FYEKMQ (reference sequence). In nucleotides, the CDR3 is TGTGCCAGCAGCTATAGGCCGGGACAGGGCACAGATACGCAGTATTTT. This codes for CASSYRPGQGTDTQYF.

The CDR3: CASTGRRGEGLAGNYNEQFF. CDR3 nucleotides: TGTGCCAGCACTGGTCGGAGGGGTGAGGGACTAGCGGGAAACTACAATGAGCAGTTCTTC. This rearrangement joins TRBV2 to TRBJ2-1, with 13 bases matching TRBD2. The junction had 18 bases not matched to a gene; V was cut back by 7 bases and J by 3 bases. CDR3 length equals 20 residues. The germline V gene encodes CDR1 SNHLY and CDR2 FYNNEI.

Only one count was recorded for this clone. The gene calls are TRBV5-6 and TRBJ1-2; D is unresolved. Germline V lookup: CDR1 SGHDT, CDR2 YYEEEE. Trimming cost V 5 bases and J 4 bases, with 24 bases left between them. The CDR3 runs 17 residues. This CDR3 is CASRFGRAIRRRYGYTF. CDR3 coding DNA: TGTGCCAGCAGATTCGGTCGTGCAATTCGGCGTCGCTATGGCTACACCTTC.

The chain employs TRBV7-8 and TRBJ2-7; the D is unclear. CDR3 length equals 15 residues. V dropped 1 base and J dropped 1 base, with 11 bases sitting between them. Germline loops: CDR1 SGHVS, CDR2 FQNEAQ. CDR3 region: CASSLELSGSYEQYF. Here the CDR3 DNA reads TGTGCCAGCAGCTTAGAACTGTCGGGTTCCTACGAGCAGTACTTC.

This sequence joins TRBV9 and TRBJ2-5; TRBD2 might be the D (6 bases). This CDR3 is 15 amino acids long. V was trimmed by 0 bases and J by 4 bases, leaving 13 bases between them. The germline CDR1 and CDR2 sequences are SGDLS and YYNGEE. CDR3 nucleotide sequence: TGTGCCAGCAGCGTAGGTGGGTCGGAGGGAGAGACCCAGTACTTC. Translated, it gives CASSVGGSEGETQYF.

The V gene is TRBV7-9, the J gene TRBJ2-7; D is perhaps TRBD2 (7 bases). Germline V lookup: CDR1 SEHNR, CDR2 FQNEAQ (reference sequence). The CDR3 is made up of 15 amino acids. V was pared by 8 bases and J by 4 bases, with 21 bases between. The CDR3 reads CASGSRVGGRYEQYF. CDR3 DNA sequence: TGTGCCAGCGGATCCCGAGTGGGGGGGCGATACGAGCAGTACTTC.

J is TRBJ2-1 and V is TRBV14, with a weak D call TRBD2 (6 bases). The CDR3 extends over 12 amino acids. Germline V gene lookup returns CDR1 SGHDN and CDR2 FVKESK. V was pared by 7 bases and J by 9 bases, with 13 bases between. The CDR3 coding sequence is TGTGCCAGCACTCGTCGGGGGAGTGAGCAGTTCTTC. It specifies CASTRRGSEQFF.

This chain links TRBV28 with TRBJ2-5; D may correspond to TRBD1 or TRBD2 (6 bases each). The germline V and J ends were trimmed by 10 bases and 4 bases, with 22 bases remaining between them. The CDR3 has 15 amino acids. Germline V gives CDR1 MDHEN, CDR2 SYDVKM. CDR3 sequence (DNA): TGTGCCACGCTACAATGGTTGGGGGGCCTAGAGACCCAGTACTTC. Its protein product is CATLQWLGGLETQYF. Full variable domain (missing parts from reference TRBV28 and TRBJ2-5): DVKVTQSSRYLVKRTGEKVFLECVQDMDHENMFWYRQDPGLGLRLIYFSYDVKMKEKGDIPEGYSVSREKKERFSLILESASTNQTSMYLCATLQWLGGLETQYFGPGTRLLVL.

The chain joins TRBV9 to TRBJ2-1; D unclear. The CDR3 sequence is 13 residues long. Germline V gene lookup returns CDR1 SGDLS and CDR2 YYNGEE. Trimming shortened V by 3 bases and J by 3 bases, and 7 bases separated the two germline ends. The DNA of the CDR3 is TGTGCCAGCAGCGACGGTAACTACAATGAGCAGTTCTTC. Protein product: CASSDGNYNEQFF.

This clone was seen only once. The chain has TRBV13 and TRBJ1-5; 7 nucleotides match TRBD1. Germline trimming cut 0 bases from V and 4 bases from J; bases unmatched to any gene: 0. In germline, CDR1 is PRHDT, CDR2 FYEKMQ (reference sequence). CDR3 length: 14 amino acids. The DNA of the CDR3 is TGTGCCAGCAGCTTAGGGACAGGGAATCAGCCCCAGCATTTT. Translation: CASSLGTGNQPQHF.

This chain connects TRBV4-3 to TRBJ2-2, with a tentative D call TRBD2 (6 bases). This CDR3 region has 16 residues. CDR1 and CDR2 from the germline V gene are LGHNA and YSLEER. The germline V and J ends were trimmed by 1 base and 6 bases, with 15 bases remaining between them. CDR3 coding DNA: TGCGCCAGCAGCCAAGTCGCCGGGGGTAAACCCGGGGAGCTGTTTTTT. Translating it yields CASSQVAGGKPGELFF.

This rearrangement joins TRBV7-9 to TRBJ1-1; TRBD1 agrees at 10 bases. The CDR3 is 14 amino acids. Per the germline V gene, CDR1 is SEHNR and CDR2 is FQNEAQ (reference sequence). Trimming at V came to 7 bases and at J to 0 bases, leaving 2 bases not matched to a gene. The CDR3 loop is CASTGQGMNTEAFF. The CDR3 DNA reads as TGTGCCAGCACGGGACAGGGGATGAACACTGAAGCTTTCTTT.

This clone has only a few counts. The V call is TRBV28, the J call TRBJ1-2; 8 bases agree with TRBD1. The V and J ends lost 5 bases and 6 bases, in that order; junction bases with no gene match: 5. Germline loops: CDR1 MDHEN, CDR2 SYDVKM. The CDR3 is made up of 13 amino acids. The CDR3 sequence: CASSSDRGDGYTF. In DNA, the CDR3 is TGTGCCAGCAGTAGCGACAGGGGCGATGGCTACACCTTC.

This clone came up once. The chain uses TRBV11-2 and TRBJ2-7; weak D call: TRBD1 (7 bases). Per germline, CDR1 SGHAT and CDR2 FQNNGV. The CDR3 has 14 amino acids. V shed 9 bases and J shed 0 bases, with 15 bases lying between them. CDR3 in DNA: TGTGCCAGTCAGGGGGGTGAATCCTCCTACGAGCAGTACTTC. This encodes CASQGGESSYEQYF.

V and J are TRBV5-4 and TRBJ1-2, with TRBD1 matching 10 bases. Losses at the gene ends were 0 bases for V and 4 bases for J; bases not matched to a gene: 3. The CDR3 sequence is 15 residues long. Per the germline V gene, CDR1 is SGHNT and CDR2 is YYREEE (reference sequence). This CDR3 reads CASSLVGQGLYGYTF. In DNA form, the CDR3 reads TGTGCCAGCAGCTTGGTGGGACAGGGGCTCTATGGCTACACCTTC.